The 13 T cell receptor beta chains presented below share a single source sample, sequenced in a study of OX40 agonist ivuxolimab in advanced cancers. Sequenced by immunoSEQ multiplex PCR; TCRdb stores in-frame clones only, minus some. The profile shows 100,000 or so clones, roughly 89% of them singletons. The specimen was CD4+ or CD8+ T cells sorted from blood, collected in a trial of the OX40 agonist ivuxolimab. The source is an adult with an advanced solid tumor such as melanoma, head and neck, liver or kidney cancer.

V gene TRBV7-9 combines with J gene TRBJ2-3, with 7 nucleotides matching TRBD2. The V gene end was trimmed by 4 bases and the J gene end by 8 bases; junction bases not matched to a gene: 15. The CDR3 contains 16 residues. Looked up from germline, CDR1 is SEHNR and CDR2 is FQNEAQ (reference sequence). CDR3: CASSSRLARRPVTQYF. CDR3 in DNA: TGTGCCAGCAGCTCTCGACTAGCTCGACGCCCAGTTACGCAGTATTTT.

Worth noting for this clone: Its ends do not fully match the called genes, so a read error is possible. CDR3: CASSPLGGQETQYF. The CDR3 DNA reads TGTGCTAGCAGCCCCCTGGGGGGACAAGAGACCCAGTACTTC. The genes are TRBV7-7 and TRBJ2-5; perhaps TRBD2 as D (6 bases). The CDR3 loop spans 14 amino acids. CDR1 and CDR2 from the germline V gene are SSHAT and FNYEAQ (reference sequence).

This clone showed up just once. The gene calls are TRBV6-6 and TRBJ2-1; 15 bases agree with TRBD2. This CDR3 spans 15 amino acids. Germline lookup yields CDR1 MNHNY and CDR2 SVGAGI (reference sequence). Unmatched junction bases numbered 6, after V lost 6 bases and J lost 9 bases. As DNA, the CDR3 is TGTGCCAGCAGCCGGACTAGCGGGAGGGGAAGTGAGCAGTTCTTC. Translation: CASSRTSGRGSEQFF.

CDR3 bases: TGTGCCAGCAGTCCCCGGGGCAGAGGTTCGGACGAGCAGTACTTC. Residues: CASSPRGRGSDEQYF. V gene TRBV28 combines with J gene TRBJ2-7; TRBD1 or TRBD2 may be the D gene (5 bases each). This CDR3 has 15 amino acids. CDR1 MDHEN and CDR2 SYDVKM come from the germline V gene. Trimming stripped 5 bases from V and 5 bases from J, with 19 bases between.

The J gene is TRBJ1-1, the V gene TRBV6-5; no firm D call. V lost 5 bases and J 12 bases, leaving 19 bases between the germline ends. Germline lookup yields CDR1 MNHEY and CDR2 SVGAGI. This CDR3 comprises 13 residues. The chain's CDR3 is CASSPLVVGATFF. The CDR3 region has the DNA TGTGCCAGCAGTCCTCTAGTTGTGGGAGCGACTTTCTTT.

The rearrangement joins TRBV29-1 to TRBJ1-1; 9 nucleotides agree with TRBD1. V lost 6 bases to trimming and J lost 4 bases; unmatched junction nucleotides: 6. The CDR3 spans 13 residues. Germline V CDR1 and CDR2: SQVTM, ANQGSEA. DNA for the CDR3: TGCAGCGTCTCACAGGGGGCGACCACTGAAGCTTTCTTT. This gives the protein CSVSQGATTEAFF.

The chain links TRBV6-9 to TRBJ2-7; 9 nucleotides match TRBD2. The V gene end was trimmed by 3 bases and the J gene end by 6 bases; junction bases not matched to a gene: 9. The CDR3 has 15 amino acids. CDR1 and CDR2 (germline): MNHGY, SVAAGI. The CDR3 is CASSYSRLAGIEQYF. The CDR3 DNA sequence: TGTGCCAGCAGTTACTCGCGGCTAGCGGGAATCGAGCAGTACTTC.

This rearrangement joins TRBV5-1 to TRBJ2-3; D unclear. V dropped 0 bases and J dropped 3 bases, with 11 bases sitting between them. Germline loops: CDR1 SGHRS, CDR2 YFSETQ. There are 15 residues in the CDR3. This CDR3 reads CASSLGPALTDTQYF. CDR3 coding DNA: TGCGCCAGCAGCTTGGGACCGGCCCTGACAGATACGCAGTATTTT.

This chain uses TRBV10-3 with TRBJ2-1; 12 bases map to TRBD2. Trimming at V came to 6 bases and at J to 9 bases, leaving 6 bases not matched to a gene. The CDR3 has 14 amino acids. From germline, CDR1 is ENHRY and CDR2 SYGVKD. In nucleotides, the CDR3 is TGTGCCATCAGAGGACTAGCGGGATATGCTGAGCAGTTCTTC. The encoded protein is CAIRGLAGYAEQFF.

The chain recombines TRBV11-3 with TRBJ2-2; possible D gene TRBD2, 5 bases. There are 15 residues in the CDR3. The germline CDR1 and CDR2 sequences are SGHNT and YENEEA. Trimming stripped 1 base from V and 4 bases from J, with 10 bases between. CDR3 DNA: TGTGCCAGCAGCTTAGGCAGTACTAGCACCGGGGAGCTGTTTTTT. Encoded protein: CASSLGSTSTGELFF.

CDR3: CASSLAFGTGGDEQYF. The CDR3 DNA reads as TGTGCCAGCAGCTTAGCGTTCGGGACAGGGGGCGACGAGCAGTACTTC. The V and J genes are TRBV7-2 and TRBJ2-7, with 12 bases aligning to TRBD1. The CDR3 sequence is 16 residues long. Germline V gives CDR1 SGHTA, CDR2 FQGNSA. V lost 0 bases and J lost 5; bases outside the gene matches: 5.

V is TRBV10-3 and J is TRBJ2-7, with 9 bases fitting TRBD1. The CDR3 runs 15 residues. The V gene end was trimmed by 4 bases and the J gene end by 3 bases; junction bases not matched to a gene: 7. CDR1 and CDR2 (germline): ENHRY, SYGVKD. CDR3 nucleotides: TGTGCCATCAGTGGAACGGACAGGGGTTACTACGAGCAGTACTTC. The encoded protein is CAISGTDRGYYEQYF.

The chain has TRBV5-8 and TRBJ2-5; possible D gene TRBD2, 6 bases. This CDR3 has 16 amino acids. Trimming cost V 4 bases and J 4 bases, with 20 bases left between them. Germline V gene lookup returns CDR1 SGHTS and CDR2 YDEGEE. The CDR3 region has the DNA TGTGCCAGCAGCACCTTTGTAGGAGGGGCTGGAGAGACCCAGTACTTC. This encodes CASSTFVGGAGETQYF. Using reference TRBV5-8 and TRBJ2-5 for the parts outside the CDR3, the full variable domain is EAGVTQSPTHLIKTRGQQATLRCSPISGHTSVYWYQQALGLGLQFLLWYDEGEERNRGNFPPRFSGRQFPNYSSELNVNALELEDSALYLCASSTFVGGAGETQYFGPGTRLLVL.